The rows below give T cell receptor beta chains drawn from one sample of a study of cytomegalovirus exposure and HLA in healthy donors. Sequencing was performed with immunoSEQ multiplex PCR; in TCRdb, only in-frame clones are kept and a portion is missing. The sample contains approximately 50,000 clones, around 90% of which appear only once. The sample was PBMCs. All receptors derive from a woman aged 30 to 39 in good health and CMV-seronegative. Each CDR3 is given with its conserved first and last residue. The order of the fields is clone size, J gene, V gene, D gene, CDR3 protein, CDR3 DNA. A D gene is named only where the DNA matches it firmly. Clone size appears in some rows only: once, few, many, or a class for an expanded clone.

>NA|TRBJ2-4|TRBV28|TRBD2
CASSPGLAGGGAKNIQYF
TGTGCCAGCAGCCCTGGACTAGCGGGAGGGGGGGCCAAAAACATTCAGTACTTC
>NA|TRBJ2-7|TRBV5-1|TRBD1
CASTPGQAYEQYF
TGCGCCAGCACCCCGGGACAGGCCTACGAGCAGTACTTC
>NA|TRBJ2-1|TRBV7-2|TRBD1
CASSLGQYNEQFF
TGTGCCAGCAGTCTGGGACAGTACAATGAGCAGTTCTTC
>NA|TRBJ1-2|TRBV28|NA
CASSTEGRGLDYGYTF
TGTGCCAGCAGTACGGAGGGGCGCGGGCTTGACTATGGCTACACCTTC
>NA|TRBJ2-1|TRBV2|TRBD2
CASSPRLAGYNEQFF
TGTGCCAGCAGTCCCAGACTAGCGGGATACAATGAGCAGTTCTTC
>NA|TRBJ2-7|TRBV11-2|TRBD1
CASSQGQRYEQYF
TGTGCCAGCAGCCAGGGACAGCGCTACGAGCAGTACTTC
>once|TRBJ2-7|TRBV5-1|TRBD1
CASSQRDRNYEQYF
TGCGCCAGCAGCCAAAGGGACAGGAACTACGAGCAGTACTTC
>NA|TRBJ1-5|TRBV15|NA
CATSRDLYGQPQHF
TGTGCCACCAGCAGAGATCTATATGGTCAGCCCCAGCATTTT
>once|TRBJ2-1|TRBV5-6|NA
CASSHLRGSSYNEQFF
TGTGCCAGCAGCCACCTACGGGGGAGCTCCTACAATGAGCAGTTCTTC
>NA|TRBJ1-2|TRBV7-8|TRBD1
CASSVRQGSGYTF
TGTGCCAGCAGCGTCCGACAGGGATCGGGCTACACCTTC
>NA|TRBJ1-1|TRBV28|NA
CASSRPGGNTEAFF
TGTGCCAGCAGTCGGCCGGGGGGGAACACTGAAGCTTTCTTT
>NA|TRBJ2-3|TRBV19|TRBD2
CASSILAGGPGDTQYF
TGTGCCAGTAGTATCCTAGCGGGAGGGCCGGGAGATACGCAGTATTTT
>NA|TRBJ1-3|TRBV9|TRBD1
CASSAGQSYSGNTIYF
TGTGCCAGCAGCGCGGGACAGAGCTACTCTGGAAACACCATATATTTT
>NA|TRBJ2-3|TRBV6-5|TRBD1
CASSKQGKGTDTQYF
TGTGCCAGCAGCAAACAGGGGAAAGGGACAGATACGCAGTATTTT
>NA|TRBJ2-3|TRBV2|TRBD2
CASSDIGTSGRALSDTQYF
TGTGCCAGCAGTGACATCGGGACTAGCGGGAGGGCCCTCTCAGATACGCAGTATTTT
>NA|TRBJ2-7|TRBV4-3|NA
CASSQGQGLSYEQYF
TGCGCCAGCAGCCAAGGGCAGGGGCTGTCCTACGAGCAGTACTTC
>NA|TRBJ2-7|TRBV5-6|TRBD2
CASGLAGHNEQYF
TGTGCCAGCGGACTAGCGGGACACAACGAGCAGTACTTC
>few|TRBJ2-1|TRBV14|NA
CASSQDVEGAGQFF
TGTGCCAGCAGCCAAGATGTGGAGGGCGCTGGTCAGTTCTTC
>NA|TRBJ2-3|TRBV11-3|NA
CASTLGGGSTDTQYF
TGCGCCAGCACCCTTGGCGGAGGAAGCACAGATACGCAGTATTTT
>NA|TRBJ2-6|TRBV27|NA
CASSSRERGGTGANVLTF
TGTGCCAGCAGTTCACGGGAAAGAGGGGGTACCGGGGCCAACGTCCTGACTTTC
>few|TRBJ1-5|TRBV19|NA
CASSMIRRSYQPQHF
TGTGCCAGTAGTATGATCCGCAGGTCCTATCAGCCCCAGCATTTT
>NA|TRBJ2-1|TRBV25-1|TRBD2
CASSRVAGADNEQFF
TGTGCCAGCAGTCGGGTAGCGGGAGCCGACAATGAGCAGTTCTTC
>NA|TRBJ2-1|TRBV9|NA
CARKGDTSYNEQFF
TGTGCCAGGAAGGGAGATACCTCCTACAATGAGCAGTTCTTC
>NA|TRBJ2-1|TRBV27|NA
CASKGSYNEQFF
TGTGCCAGCAAGGGGTCCTACAATGAGCAGTTCTTC
>NA|TRBJ2-1|TRBV11-2|TRBD2
CASSLSGRTNNEQFF
TGTGCCAGCAGCTTAAGCGGGAGGACGAACAATGAGCAGTTCTTC
>NA|TRBJ2-3|TRBV27|TRBD1
CASSLMTGYTQYF
TGTGCCAGCAGTTTAATGACAGGGTATACGCAGTATTTT
>NA|TRBJ1-2|TRBV4-3|NA
CASSQPGSLNYGYTF
TGCGCCAGCAGCCAACCCGGGAGCCTTAACTATGGCTACACCTTC
>NA|TRBJ1-1|TRBV7-2|NA
CASRAQGPDQAFF
TGTGCCAGCAGGGCACAGGGTCCAGACCAAGCTTTCTTT
>NA|TRBJ2-3|TRBV5-4|NA
CASSPAGNTQYF
TGTGCCAGCAGCCCCGCAGGAAATACGCAGTATTTT
>NA|TRBJ2-7|TRBV29-1|NA
CSVDGTSYEQYF
TGCAGCGTTGATGGCACGTCCTACGAGCAGTACTTC
>NA|TRBJ2-1|TRBV10-1|TRBD2
CASSERRLAGTNEQFF
TGCGCCAGCAGTGAAAGACGGCTAGCGGGGACGAACGAGCAGTTCTTC
>NA|TRBJ2-3|TRBV7-2|NA
CASSLASDTQYF
TGTGCCAGCAGCTTAGCGAGTGATACGCAGTATTTT
>NA|TRBJ2-3|TRBV7-9|NA
CASSFPGLEMTDTQYF
TGTGCCAGCAGCTTTCCGGGACTCGAGATGACAGATACGCAGTATTTT
>NA|TRBJ1-5|TRBV5-8|NA
CASSPWEESNQPQHF
TGTGCCAGCAGCCCATGGGAGGAGAGCAATCAGCCCCAGCATTTT
>NA|TRBJ1-5|TRBV28|TRBD1
CASSKSGGWSQPQHF
TGTGCCAGCAGTAAATCAGGGGGCTGGAGTCAGCCCCAGCATTTT
>NA|TRBJ1-4|TRBV27|TRBD1
CASRKDRGDEKLFF
TGTGCCAGCAGGAAGGACAGGGGGGATGAAAAACTGTTTTTT
>NA|TRBJ1-1|TRBV28|NA
CASSRVEAFF
TGTGCCAGCAGCCGGGTGGAAGCTTTCTTT
>NA|TRBJ2-1|TRBV4-1|TRBD2
CASSQGLLAGGPPEQFF
TGCGCCAGCAGCCAAGGGTTGCTAGCGGGCGGCCCCCCGGAGCAGTTCTTC
>few|TRBJ2-7|TRBV27|NA
CASSLSLASYYEQYF
TGTGCCAGCAGTTTATCACTAGCCTCCTACTACGAGCAGTACTTC
>NA|TRBJ2-5|TRBV9|NA
CASSPRAEGTQYF
TGTGCCAGCAGCCCCCGGGCGGAGGGGACCCAGTACTTC
>NA|TRBJ1-2|TRBV7-3|NA
CASSLTSAGYYGYTF
TGTGCCAGCAGCTTAACTAGTGCAGGCTACTATGGCTACACCTTC
>NA|TRBJ1-1|TRBV6-5|NA
CASSYLDSRNTEAFF
TGTGCCAGCAGTTACTTAGATAGCCGGAACACTGAAGCTTTCTTT
>NA|TRBJ2-7|TRBV18|TRBD1
CASSQRQGTYEQYF
TGTGCCAGCTCGCAACGACAGGGAACCTACGAGCAGTACTTC
>once|TRBJ1-1|TRBV28|TRBD1
CASSPYRGHIEAFF
TGTGCCAGCAGTCCTTACAGGGGGCATATTGAAGCTTTCTTT
>NA|TRBJ1-2|TRBV19|NA
CASSIVEGGYTF
TGTGCCAGTAGTATAGTGGAGGGTGGCTACACCTTC
>NA|TRBJ1-2|TRBV11-1|NA
CASSLDSRYTF
TGTGCCAGCAGCTTAGATTCTCGTTACACCTTC
>NA|TRBJ2-2|TRBV27|NA
CASSRTGTSSTGELFF
TGTGCCAGCAGCCGCACCGGGACATCTAGCACCGGGGAGCTGTTTTTT
>few|TRBJ2-2|TRBV27|NA
CASRPPGRGNTGELFF
TGTGCCAGCAGGCCCCCTGGCAGGGGGAACACCGGGGAGCTGTTTTTT
>NA|TRBJ2-7|TRBV4-1|TRBD1
CASSPGDRASYEQYF
TGCGCCAGCAGCCCGGGGGACAGGGCCTCCTACGAGCAGTACTTC
>NA|TRBJ2-6|TRBV27|TRBD2
CASSQRTSPLTGANVLTF
TGTGCCAGCAGTCAACGGACTAGCCCACTAACTGGGGCCAACGTCCTGACTTTC
>once|TRBJ2-5|TRBV6-5|TRBD2
CASSSGTSVETQYF
TGTGCCAGCAGTTCCGGGACTAGTGTTGAGACCCAGTACTTC